This TCR beta chain was captured by sequencing in a study of T cells in Graves' hyperthyroidism and ophthalmopathy. In its sample, this clonotype was seen a few times. Its antigen is not known. Amplification of TCR beta CDR3 regions used RNA as the template. The TCR CDR3 first-round RT-PCR relied on the HTBI primer set. TCRdb recomputed calls from the multiplex PCR reads with MiXCR, one row per CDR3 protein. The data hold 550,000 to 600,000 distinct CDR3 sequences, with 16% observed a single time. Patients counted as stable if ophthalmopathy did not develop within 18 months. Overall study results and limits: Classification by a 13 V-J model distinguished ophthalmopathy from stable hyperthyroidism.

Sequences were obtained from blood. This TCR was recovered from a woman aged 18-29 years with Graves' hyperthyroidism.

CDR3 coding DNA: TGCAGTGCTAGAGATCAGCGGAACACCGGGGAGCTGTTTTTT. This translates into CSARDQRNTGELFF. The chain recombines TRBV20-1 with TRBJ2-2; D unresolved. Looked up from germline, CDR1 is DFQATT and CDR2 is SNEGSKA (reference sequence). The V gene lost 0 bases and the J gene lost 1 base, with 6 bases spanning the gap. This CDR3 is 14 amino acids long.